The source of this T cell receptor beta chain is a study of T cell responses to AZD1222 COVID-19 vaccine. In regard to this clone: Its antigen is unknown.

Clones were read by immunoSEQ multiplex PCR, and TCRdb kept only the in-frame ones, dropping some. The data contain around 100,000 clones, 84% of them singletons. Study-wide results and caveats: Clonal diversity was possibly underestimated, and the donors were mostly white British, with more females.

CDR1 and CDR2 (germline): WNHNN, SYGVQD (reference sequence). This CDR3 spans 14 amino acids. Between the trimmed V and J ends, which lost 0 bases and 2 bases, there was a span of 6 bases. This chain joins TRBV10-1 and TRBJ2-3; D gene unclear. This specimen was peripheral blood, taken on day 0 of AZD1222 vaccination. The sequence derives from an adult in good health. CDR3 loop: CASSESTATDTQYF. The CDR3 DNA follows: TGCGCCAGCAGTGAGTCGACTGCCACAGATACGCAGTATTTT.